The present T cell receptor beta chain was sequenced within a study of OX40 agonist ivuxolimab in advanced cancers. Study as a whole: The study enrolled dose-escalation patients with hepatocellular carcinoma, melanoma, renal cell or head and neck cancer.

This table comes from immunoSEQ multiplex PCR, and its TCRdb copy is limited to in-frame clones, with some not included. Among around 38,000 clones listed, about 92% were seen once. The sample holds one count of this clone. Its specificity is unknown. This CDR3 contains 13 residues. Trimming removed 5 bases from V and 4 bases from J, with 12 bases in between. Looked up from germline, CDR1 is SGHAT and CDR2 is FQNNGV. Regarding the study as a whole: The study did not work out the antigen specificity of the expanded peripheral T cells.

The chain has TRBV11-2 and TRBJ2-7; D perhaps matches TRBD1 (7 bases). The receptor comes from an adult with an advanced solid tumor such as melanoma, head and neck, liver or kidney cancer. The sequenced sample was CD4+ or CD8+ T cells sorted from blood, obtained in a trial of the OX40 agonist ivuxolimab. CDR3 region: CASSQGGAYEQYF. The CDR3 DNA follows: TGTGCCAGCAGCCAGGGGGGAGCTTACGAGCAGTACTTC.